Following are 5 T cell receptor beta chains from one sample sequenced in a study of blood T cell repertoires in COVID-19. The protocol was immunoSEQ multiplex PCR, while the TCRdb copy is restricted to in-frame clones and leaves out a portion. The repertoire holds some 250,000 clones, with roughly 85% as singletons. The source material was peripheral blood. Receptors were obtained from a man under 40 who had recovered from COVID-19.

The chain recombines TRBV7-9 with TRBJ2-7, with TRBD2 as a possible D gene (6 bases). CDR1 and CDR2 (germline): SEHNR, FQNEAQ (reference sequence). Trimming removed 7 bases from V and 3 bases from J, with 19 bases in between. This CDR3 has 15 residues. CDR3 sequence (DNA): TGTGCCAGCACCCGCCCGGGAGCCTTTAGCTACGAGCAGTACTTC. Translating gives CASTRPGAFSYEQYF.

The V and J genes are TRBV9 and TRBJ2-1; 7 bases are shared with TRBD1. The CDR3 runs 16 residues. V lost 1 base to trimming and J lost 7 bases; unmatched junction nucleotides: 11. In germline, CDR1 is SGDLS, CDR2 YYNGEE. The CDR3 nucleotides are TGTGCCAGCAGCGTAAATGCCGGGACAGACTGGAATGAGCAGTTCTTC. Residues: CASSVNAGTDWNEQFF.

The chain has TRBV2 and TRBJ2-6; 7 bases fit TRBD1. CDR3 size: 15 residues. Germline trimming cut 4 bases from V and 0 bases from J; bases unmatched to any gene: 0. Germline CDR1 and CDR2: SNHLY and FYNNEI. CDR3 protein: CASSAGGSGANVLTF. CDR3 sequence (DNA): TGTGCCAGCAGTGCAGGGGGCTCTGGGGCCAACGTCCTGACTTTC.

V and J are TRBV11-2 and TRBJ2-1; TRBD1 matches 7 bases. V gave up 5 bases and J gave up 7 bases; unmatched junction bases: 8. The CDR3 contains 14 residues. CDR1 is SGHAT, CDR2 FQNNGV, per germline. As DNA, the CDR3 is TGTGCCAGCAGCCTTAGACAGGGATCGAATGAGCAGTTCTTC. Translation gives CASSLRQGSNEQFF.

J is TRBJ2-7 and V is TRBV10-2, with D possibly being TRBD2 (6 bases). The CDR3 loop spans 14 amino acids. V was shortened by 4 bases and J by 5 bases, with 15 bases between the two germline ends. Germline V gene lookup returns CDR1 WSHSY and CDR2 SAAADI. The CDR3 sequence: CASSAAGGWNEQYF. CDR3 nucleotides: TGCGCCAGCAGTGCGGCAGGAGGGTGGAACGAGCAGTACTTC.